The source of this T cell receptor beta chain is a study of identical twins. This clonotype was detected a few times. Antigen specificity is unknown. Trimming cost V 3 bases and J 3 bases; bases outside gene matches: 18. Looked up from germline, CDR1 is SGHRS and CDR2 is YFSETQ. This CDR3 spans 19 amino acids. TCRdb redid the calling of the 5' RACE reads with MiXCR, one entry per CDR3 protein. Counted here are 1.5 million to 2 million distinct CDR3 sequences, 25% to 35% occurring once; the ten biggest clones make up 0.27%. Study conclusions and caveats: Weaker excess twin sharing was seen among beta out-of-frame sequences. Cross-sectional statistical analysis was relied on for the conclusions, without the same donors being followed.

The sequence came from a newborn girl in good health. The chain links TRBV5-1 to TRBJ2-1, with TRBD2 matching 7 bases. The source material was cord blood. Written as DNA, the CDR3 is TGCGCCAGCAGCTCCGAAGGTATTGCGGGGGTTTTCTTCTACAATGAGCAGTTCTTC. Translation: CASSSEGIAGVFFYNEQFF.